Presented here are 2 T cell receptor beta chains from one specimen sequenced in a study of cytomegalovirus exposure and HLA in healthy donors. PCR primers comprised 60 Vbeta and 13 Jbeta primers. Assay: immunoSEQ multiplex PCR; the TCRdb copy retains only in-frame clones and omits some. The sample includes about 180,000 clones, less than 85% of them seen just once. Sequencing was carried out using PBMCs. Receptor source: a man aged 40-49 years in good health and CMV-seronegative.

The chain employs TRBV5-8 and TRBJ2-1, with a weak D call TRBD1 (6 bases). Looked up from germline, CDR1 is SGHTS and CDR2 is YDEGEE. Between the trimmed V and J ends, which lost 2 bases and 0 bases, there was a span of 9 bases. This CDR3 spans 15 amino acids. The CDR3 spells CASSFRGSSYNEQFF. Written as DNA, the CDR3 is TGTGCCAGCAGCTTTAGGGGGAGCTCCTACAATGAGCAGTTCTTC. Using reference TRBV5-8 and TRBJ2-1 for the parts outside the CDR3, the full variable domain is EAGVTQSPTHLIKTRGQQATLRCSPISGHTSVYWYQQALGLGLQFLLWYDEGEERNRGNFPPRFSGRQFPNYSSELNVNALELEDSALYLCASSFRGSSYNEQFFGPGTRLTVL.

The J gene is TRBJ2-5, the V gene TRBV7-2; 9 positions match TRBD2. After removal of 0 bases from V and 7 bases from J, the junction contained 9 bases not matched to a gene. Germline CDR1 and CDR2: SGHTA and FQGNSA. The CDR3 is made up of 16 amino acids. The CDR3 spells CASSLAPGLASGTQYF. The CDR3 DNA sequence: TGTGCCAGCAGCTTAGCGCCCGGACTAGCGTCGGGGACCCAGTACTTC.